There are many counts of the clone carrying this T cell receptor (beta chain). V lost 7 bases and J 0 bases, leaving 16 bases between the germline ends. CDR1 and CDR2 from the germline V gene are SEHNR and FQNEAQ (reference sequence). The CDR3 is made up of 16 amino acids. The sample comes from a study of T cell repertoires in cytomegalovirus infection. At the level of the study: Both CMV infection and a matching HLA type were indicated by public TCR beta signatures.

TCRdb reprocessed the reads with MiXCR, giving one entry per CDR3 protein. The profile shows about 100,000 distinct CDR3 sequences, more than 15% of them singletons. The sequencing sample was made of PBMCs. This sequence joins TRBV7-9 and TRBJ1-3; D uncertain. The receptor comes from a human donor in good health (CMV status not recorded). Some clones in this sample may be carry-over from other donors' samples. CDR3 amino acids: CASISRVGNSGNTIYF. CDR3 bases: TGTGCCAGCATTAGTCGAGTCGGCAACTCTGGAAACACCATATATTTT. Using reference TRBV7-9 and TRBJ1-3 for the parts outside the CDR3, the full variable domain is DTGVSQNPRHKITKRGQNVTFRCDPISEHNRLYWYRQTLGQGPEFLTYFQNEAQLEKSRLLSDRFSAERPKGSFSTLEIQRTEQGDSAMYLCASISRVGNSGNTIYFGEGSWLTVV.